Listed here are 28 T cell receptor beta chains from one sample, sequenced in a study of blood T cell repertoires in COVID-19. Measured with immunoSEQ multiplex PCR; TCRdb has only the in-frame clones, and not every one. The sample lists about 89,000 clones, 78% seen once, with roughly 6% in the top ten. The sample was peripheral blood. These receptors were obtained from a man in his sixties or seventies with COVID-19, enrolled during active disease.

This clone was counted only a few times. The rearrangement uses TRBV7-8 and TRBJ2-7, with 8 nucleotides matching TRBD2. This CDR3 comprises 13 residues. J lost 9 bases, V lost 1 base, and 5 bases had no gene match. CDR1 and CDR2 (germline): SGHVS, FQNEAQ. In DNA form, the CDR3 reads TGTGCCAGCAGCTTAGGGACTAGCCTAGGGCAGTACTTC. It yields the protein CASSLGTSLGQYF.

There are a few counts of this clone. The chain uses TRBV14 and TRBJ1-2; D remains unclear. Germline V lookup: CDR1 SGHDN, CDR2 FVKESK. Trimming shortened V by 1 base and J by 2 bases, and 17 bases separated the two germline ends. This CDR3 is 17 amino acids long. The chain's CDR3 is CASSQVASGTLNYGYTF. DNA for the CDR3: TGTGCCAGCAGCCAAGTCGCCTCGGGAACTTTGAACTATGGCTACACCTTC.

J is TRBJ2-2 and V is TRBV7-2; D may be TRBD1 (5 bases). The V gene's germline CDR1 is SGHTA and CDR2 FQGNSA. The CDR3 extends over 12 amino acids. Deletions cut 3 bases from V and 14 bases from J, with 13 bases between. The CDR3 is CASSLDTLRLFF. The DNA of the CDR3 is TGTGCCAGCAGCTTGGACACACTAAGACTGTTTTTT.

The chain is built from TRBV6-2 or TRBV6-3 and TRBJ1-1; a possible D gene is TRBD1 (6 bases). Trimming cost V 6 bases and J 0 bases, with 14 bases left between them. Germline CDR1 and CDR2: MNHEY and SVGEGT. The CDR3 has 15 residues. For the CDR3, the DNA is TGTGCCAGCAGCGAACACAGGGCTATGAACACTGAAGCTTTCTTT. Translation gives CASSEHRAMNTEAFF.

The V and J genes are TRBV4-3 and TRBJ2-1; TRBD1 matches 7 bases. Germline V gene sequence: CDR1 LGHNA, CDR2 YSLEER. Unmatched junction bases numbered 7, after V lost 3 bases and J lost 5 bases. This CDR3 is 15 amino acids long. Written as DNA, the CDR3 is TGCGCCAGCAGCCATACCACAGGGGCCAACAATGAGCAGTTCTTC. Amino acid sequence: CASSHTTGANNEQFF.

This clone was counted ten times or more. V usage is TRBV19 and J usage is TRBJ2-2; D is ambiguous. Trimming removed 7 bases from V and 3 bases from J, with 12 bases in between. Germline loops: CDR1 LNHDA, CDR2 SQIVND (reference sequence). The CDR3 contains 14 residues. CDR3 coding DNA: TGTGCCAGTACAGTCCAGGTCTACACCGGGGAGCTGTTTTTT. Translating it yields CASTVQVYTGELFF. The full variable domain, its missing parts supplied by reference TRBV19 and TRBJ2-2, is DGGITQSPKYLFRKEGQNVTLSCEQNLNHDAMYWYRQDPGQGLRLIYYSQIVNDFQKGDIAEGYSVSREKKESFPLTVTSAQKNPTAFYLCASTVQVYTGELFFGEGSRLTVL.

This clone was seen only a few times. The chain joins TRBV18 to TRBJ2-7; D unresolved. The CDR3 is made up of 14 amino acids. The germline CDR1 and CDR2 sequences are KGHSH and LQKENI. The ends were cut back, 6 bases at V and 0 bases at J, with 12 bases in the middle. The CDR3 spells CASSADLSSYEQYF. The CDR3 coding sequence is TGTGCCAGCTCGGCTGACTTAAGCTCCTACGAGCAGTACTTC.

This rearrangement joins TRBV27 to TRBJ1-1, with 10 bases lining up with TRBD1. The V gene's germline CDR1 is MNHEY and CDR2 SMNVEV (reference sequence). V shed 5 bases and J 5 bases; nucleotides not matched to a gene: 8. The CDR3 extends over 15 amino acids. This CDR3 is CASSPRQGAVTEAFF. Written as DNA, the CDR3 is TGTGCCAGCAGTCCCCGACAGGGGGCGGTAACTGAAGCTTTCTTT.

J is TRBJ1-1 and V is TRBV6-6; no definite D call. This CDR3 comprises 14 residues. Trimming shortened V by 0 bases and J by 4 bases, and 9 bases separated the two germline ends. Germline loops: CDR1 MNHNY, CDR2 SVGAGI (reference sequence). CDR3 sequence (DNA): TGTGCCAGCAGTTACTCCGGAGCGAGCACTGAAGCTTTCTTT. Protein product: CASSYSGASTEAFF.

This clone was observed a handful of times. V usage is TRBV13 and J usage is TRBJ2-7; 11 nucleotides match TRBD2. The CDR3 length is 17 residues. Germline CDR1 and CDR2: PRHDT and FYEKMQ (reference sequence). J lost 0 bases, V lost 5 bases, and 9 bases had no gene match. As DNA, the CDR3 is TGTGCCAGCAGCCCCAGACTAGCGGGGCCCTTCTCCTACGAGCAGTACTTC. Its translation: CASSPRLAGPFSYEQYF.

The rearrangement links TRBV3-1 (or the pseudogene TRBV3-2) to TRBJ2-7; 7 nucleotides align to TRBD1. Trimming at V came to 1 base and at J to 7 bases, leaving 10 bases not matched to a gene. The germline V gene has CDR1 LGHDT and CDR2 YNNKEL (reference sequence). CDR3 length: 15 residues. DNA of the CDR3: TGTGCCAGCAGCCAAGTGGCAGGGGGATCTGAGGAGCAGTACTTC. Translated, it gives CASSQVAGGSEEQYF.

The chain recombines TRBV4-1 with TRBJ2-1; tentatively, D is TRBD2 (7 bases). Germline CDR1 reads MGHRA; CDR2 reads YSYEKL. V gave up 6 bases and J gave up 0 bases, with 12 bases separating them. The CDR3 has 15 residues. The CDR3 DNA reads as TGCGCCAGCAGGGGGGGGGCTTCCTCCTACAATGAGCAGTTCTTC. Amino acids: CASRGGASSYNEQFF.

The chain joins TRBV18 to TRBJ2-5; a possible D gene is TRBD2 (5 bases). The CDR3 contains 13 residues. Trimming stripped 3 bases from V and 2 bases from J, with 7 bases between. Germline CDR1 reads KGHSH; CDR2 reads LQKENI. The CDR3 nucleotides read TGTGCCAGCTCACCGGACTTACAAGAGACCCAGTACTTC. It is translated as CASSPDLQETQYF.

This clone was counted only a few times. The chain uses TRBV5-4 and TRBJ1-1; 9 bases are shared with TRBD1. V lost 4 bases and J lost 5; bases outside the gene matches: 3. The CDR3 sequence is 13 residues long. The germline CDR1 and CDR2 sequences are SGHNT and YYREEE (reference sequence). CDR3 DNA: TGTGCCAGCAGCCGACAGGGGGGTACTGAAGCTTTCTTT. Amino acid sequence: CASSRQGGTEAFF.

V gene TRBV7-2 combines with J gene TRBJ1-1; D gene unclear. CDR1 and CDR2 (germline): SGHTA, FQGNSA. The ends were cut back, 1 base at V and 0 bases at J, with 9 bases in the middle. This CDR3 comprises 15 residues. The CDR3 loop is CASSLDSYMNTEAFF. The CDR3 DNA sequence: TGTGCCAGCAGCTTAGACAGCTACATGAACACTGAAGCTTTCTTT.

The chain couples TRBV7-2 to TRBJ1-4, with 7 bases that match TRBD1. Germline loops: CDR1 SGHTA, CDR2 FQGNSA. The CDR3 has 14 amino acids. The V segment lost 4 bases and the J segment 8 bases; nucleotides outside the gene matches: 7. The CDR3: CASSSRGAGEKLFF. CDR3 sequence (DNA): TGTGCCAGCAGCTCCAGGGGGGCGGGCGAAAAACTGTTTTTT.

The V and J genes are TRBV28 and TRBJ1-4, with D maybe TRBD1 (6 bases). This CDR3 is built from 21 residues. Germline V CDR1 and CDR2: MDHEN, SYDVKM. Trimming removed 3 bases from V and 3 bases from J, with 29 bases in between. The CDR3 DNA sequence: TGTGCCAGCAGTTTCAAGGGGGTGAGGGGGGGAAAGTCGGAAGCTAATGAAAAACTGTTTTTT. This encodes CASSFKGVRGGKSEANEKLFF. Together with reference TRBV28 and TRBJ1-4, the CDR3 gives the full variable domain: DVKVTQSSRYLVKRTGEKVFLECVQDMDHENMFWYRQDPGLGLRLIYFSYDVKMKEKGDIPEGYSVSREKKERFSLILESASTNQTSMYLCASSFKGVRGGKSEANEKLFFGSGTQLSVL.

This chain joins TRBV10-3 and TRBJ2-3, with D possibly being TRBD2 (5 bases). The CDR3 loop spans 13 amino acids. Germline V CDR1 and CDR2: ENHRY, SYGVKD. V was shortened by 3 bases and J by 4 bases, with 8 bases between the two germline ends. CDR3 coding DNA: TGTGCCATCAGTGAATCTAGCCCAGATACGCAGTATTTT. Protein product: CAISESSPDTQYF.

This chain links TRBV24-1 with TRBJ2-6, with D perhaps matching TRBD1 (6 bases). This CDR3 has 14 residues. With 9 bases removed from V and 3 bases from J, the gap between germline ends came to 11 bases. Per germline, CDR1 KGHDR and CDR2 SFDVKD. CDR3 sequence (DNA): TGTGCCACCCTACAGGGTGTTGGGGCCAACGTCCTGACTTTC. It specifies CATLQGVGANVLTF.

This clone has only a few counts. The V call is TRBV7-7, the J call TRBJ1-6; tentative D call: TRBD1 (5 bases). CDR1 SSHAT and CDR2 FNYEAQ come from the germline V gene (reference sequence). V lost 5 bases to trimming and J lost 8 bases, with 22 bases between them. This CDR3 spans 17 amino acids. The chain's CDR3 is CASSIYRGRGGYSPLHF. In DNA form, the CDR3 reads TGTGCCAGCAGCATCTACCGGGGGAGGGGAGGCTATTCACCCCTCCACTTT.

The chain is built from TRBV6-2 or TRBV6-3 and TRBJ1-1; D uncertain. The CDR3 is 14 residues long. Looked up from germline, CDR1 is MNHEY and CDR2 is SVGEGT. With 4 bases removed from V and 1 base from J, the gap between germline ends came to 10 bases. CDR3 in DNA: TGTGCCAGCAGTTCCTTCGGTGCGAACACTGAAGCTTTCTTT. It is translated as CASSSFGANTEAFF.

The chain carries TRBV10-2 and TRBJ2-1, with a tentative D call TRBD1 (6 bases). Trimming stripped 5 bases from V and 4 bases from J, with 9 bases between. Looked up from germline, CDR1 is WSHSY and CDR2 is SAAADI. This CDR3 has 13 amino acids. CDR3 in DNA: TGCGCCAGCAGTCCTACAGGGTACAATGAGCAGTTCTTC. Its protein product is CASSPTGYNEQFF.

Only a few counts were recorded for this clone. This chain uses TRBV5-4 with TRBJ1-1, with 9 bases fitting TRBD1. Trimming took 4 bases from V and 0 from J; bases not matched to a gene: 7. The CDR3 is 16 amino acids. CDR1 is SGHNT and CDR2 is YYREEE in the germline V gene (reference sequence). The CDR3 is CASSPGQGLMNTEAFF. The CDR3 DNA follows: TGTGCCAGCAGCCCAGGACAGGGGCTAATGAACACTGAAGCTTTCTTT.

The rearrangement links TRBV18 to TRBJ1-5, with TRBD1 as a possible D gene (6 bases). There are 13 residues in the CDR3. CDR1 KGHSH and CDR2 LQKENI come from the germline V gene. Trimming removed 8 bases at V and 4 bases at J, with 12 bases between. The CDR3 reads CASQSQGNQPQHF. Here the CDR3 DNA reads TGTGCCAGCCAATCTCAGGGGAATCAGCCCCAGCATTTT.

The CDR3 sequence: CASSLVGTGVHEQYF. The DNA of the CDR3 is TGTGCCAGCAGCTTAGTAGGGACAGGGGTCCACGAGCAGTACTTC. The rearrangement links TRBV5-4 to TRBJ2-7, with 10 bases matching TRBD1. The germline V gene encodes CDR1 SGHNT and CDR2 YYREEE (reference sequence). V lost 2 bases to trimming and J lost 5 bases; unmatched junction nucleotides: 7. The length of the CDR3 is 15 residues. The variable domain in full, with the rest retrieved from reference TRBV5-4 and TRBJ2-7, is ETGVTQSPTHLIKTRGQQVTLRCSSQSGHNTVSWYQQALGQGPQFIFQYYREEENGRGNFPPRFSGLQFPNYSSELNVNALELDDSALYLCASSLVGTGVHEQYFGPGTRLTVT.

V is TRBV3-1 (or the pseudogene TRBV3-2) and J is TRBJ2-7; perhaps TRBD2 as D (7 bases). The CDR3 has 17 amino acids. Germline CDR1 reads LGHDT; CDR2 reads YNNKEL (reference sequence). Trimming took 0 bases from V and 5 from J, leaving 20 bases between them. The CDR3 reads CASSQDPGGASLDEQYF. The CDR3 DNA reads TGTGCCAGCAGCCAAGATCCGGGGGGCGCGTCCCTAGACGAGCAGTACTTC.

The gene calls are TRBV6-5 and TRBJ1-4; 7 nucleotides match TRBD1. Germline V gives CDR1 MNHEY, CDR2 SVGAGI. CDR3 length: 13 amino acids. The V segment lost 6 bases and the J segment 7 bases; nucleotides outside the gene matches: 5. The CDR3 loop is CASRTGVGEKLFF. DNA for the CDR3: TGTGCCAGCAGAACAGGGGTTGGTGAAAAACTGTTTTTT.

V is TRBV5-6 and J is TRBJ1-5; no reliable D call. The CDR3 runs 12 residues. Deletions cut 0 bases from V and 4 bases from J, with 2 bases between. Germline values: CDR1 SGHDT, CDR2 YYEEEE. The CDR3 sequence is CASSLANQPQHF. For the CDR3, the DNA is TGTGCCAGCAGCTTGGCGAATCAGCCCCAGCATTTT.